This T cell receptor beta chain was retrieved from a study of cytomegalovirus exposure and HLA in healthy donors. Germline V gene data show CDR1 as SGDLS and CDR2 as YYNGEE. After removal of 0 bases from V and 3 bases from J, the junction contained 3 bases not matched to a gene. The length of the CDR3 is 14 residues. The study, taken as a whole, reports: Some public TCRs appeared in many individuals, while most sequences were rare. Presence/absence analyses assumed roughly uniform sequencing depth across donors, which may not hold. Further analysis was carried out later, and it showed several of the most significant clusters appearing linked to common viral pathogens. Reportedly, diagnosis of cytomegalovirus status by the classifier showed high specificity and sensitivity.

Notes on this clone: What it recognizes is unknown.

The PCR used 60 Vbeta and 13 Jbeta primers. Profiling relied on immunoSEQ multiplex PCR, and the TCRdb table lists in-frame clones only, not all of them. The table includes 150,000 or so clones, roughly 84% detected once. The V gene is TRBV9, the J gene TRBJ2-7, with 7 bases matching TRBD2. The sample was PBMCs. The TCR comes from a man aged 25-45 years in good health and CMV-seronegative. The CDR3: CASSVGGRSYEQYF. CDR3 bases: TGTGCCAGCAGCGTAGGCGGGAGAAGCTACGAGCAGTACTTC.